What follows are 32 T cell receptor beta chains derived from one specimen sequenced in a study of T cell clonality in common variable immunodeficiency. Assay used: immunoSEQ multiplex PCR; TCRdb lists only in-frame clones, some missing. Sampling found roughly 55,000 clones, none seen once. Specimen: peripheral blood mononuclear cells. These TCRs come from a person aged 18 to 75 in good health.

This clone occurred many times. Read data end 3 residues before the CDR3 end; the end is taken from the germline J gene. This chain uses TRBV14 with TRBJ2-3; TRBD2 matches 9 bases. Germline V gene data show CDR1 as SGHDN and CDR2 as FVKESK. This CDR3 is built from 15 residues. V shed 1 base, J shed 7 bases, and the junction held 6 bases outside the gene matches. CDR3 DNA (partial): TGTGCCAGCAGCCAAGGAGGGACTAGCTTAAATACG. Translating gives CASSQGGTSLNT. The entire CDR3 protein is CASSQGGTSLNTQYF.

This clone has ten or more counts. The missing CDR3 end, 3 residues past where the read stops, is filled in from the germline J gene. The chain combines TRBV7-9 with TRBJ1-4; 9 bases are a match to TRBD1. Germline CDR1 is SEHNR and CDR2 is FQNEAQ (reference sequence). The V segment lost 6 bases and the J segment 7 bases; nucleotides outside the gene matches: 9. The CDR3 covers 15 residues. Incomplete CDR3 DNA: TGTGCCAGCAGATCCCGGGGACAGGGTTTTGAAAAA. Amino acid sequence: CASRSRGQGFEK. The complete CDR3 reads CASRSRGQGFEKLFF. Looking up the rest from reference TRBV7-9 and TRBJ1-4 gives the full variable domain: DTGVSQNPRHKITKRGQNVTFRCDPISEHNRLYWYRQTLGQGPEFLTYFQNEAQLEKSRLLSDRFSAERPKGSFSTLEIQRTEQGDSAMYLCASRSRGQGFEKLFFGSGTQLSVL.

This clone has a count of ten or more. The read is 3 residues too short to cover the CDR3 end, so that end is filled in from the germline J gene. The chain employs TRBV7-7 and TRBJ2-2; 9 bases are a match to TRBD2. Germline loops: CDR1 SSHAT, CDR2 FNYEAQ (reference sequence). CDR3 size: 16 residues. Trimming removed 1 base from V and 2 bases from J; junction bases left unmatched: 2. CDR3: CASSLGLAGNTGELFF. The sequenced part of the CDR3 DNA is TGTGCCAGCAGCTTAGGGCTAGCGGGAAACACCGGGGAG.

This clone was seen many times. The read falls 3 residues short of the CDR3 end, and the missing part is taken from the germline J gene. J is TRBJ2-1 and V is TRBV28; D not resolved. The V gene lost 2 bases and the J gene lost 3 bases, with 8 bases spanning the gap. In germline, CDR1 is MDHEN, CDR2 SYDVKM. This CDR3 has 14 residues. The CDR3 region is CASSLRSFYNEQFF. CDR3 bases read: TGTGCCAGCAGTTTAAGGTCTTTCTACAATGAG.

This clone was seen at least ten times. The CDR3 end is not reached by the read, which stops 3 residues before it; the germline J gene fills it in. V and J are TRBV20-1 and TRBJ1-1; tentatively, D is TRBD1 (5 bases). From germline, CDR1 is DFQATT and CDR2 SNEGSKA (reference sequence). The CDR3 extends over 16 amino acids. The V end lost 3 bases, the J end lost 5 bases, and 22 bases lay between the germline ends. The CDR3 bases that were read are TGCAGTGCTAGTGATCCCACCCGACAGCGTAGGACTGAA. This codes for CSASDPTRQRRTE. The whole CDR3 is CSASDPTRQRRTEAFF.

This clone has ten or more counts. The CDR3 protein is CASSTGHLGNTIYF. The CDR3 DNA, read in part, is TGTGCCAGCAGCACCGGACACCTTGGAAACACC. The J gene is TRBJ1-3, the V gene TRBV11-2; D possibly corresponds to TRBD1 (5 bases). The CDR3 end is not reached by the read, which stops 3 residues before it; the germline J gene fills it in. Deletions cut 5 bases from V and 3 bases from J, with 11 bases between. There are 14 residues in the CDR3. The germline V gene encodes CDR1 SGHAT and CDR2 FQNNGV. The entire variable domain, with the rest obtained from reference TRBV11-2 and TRBJ1-3, is as follows: EAGVAQSPRYKIIEKRQSVAFWCNPISGHATLYWYQQILGQGPKLLIQFQNNGVVDDSQLPKDRFSAERLKGVDSTLKIQPAKLEDSAVYLCASSTGHLGNTIYFGEGSWLTVV.

This clone has a count of ten or more. The DNA ends 3 residues before the CDR3 does, and the rest of the CDR3 is filled in from the germline J gene. This sequence joins TRBV30 and TRBJ2-1; D is uncertain. Germline CDR1 reads GTSNPN; CDR2 reads SVGIG (reference sequence). V dropped 3 bases and J dropped 9 bases, with 18 bases sitting between them. The CDR3 is 14 residues long. CDR3 loop: CAWRAPALGGEQFF. CDR3 DNA, as far as it was read: TGTGCCTGGAGGGCACCGGCCCTAGGCGGTGAG.

This clone was observed many times. The read halts 3 residues ahead of the CDR3 end, with the missing end drawn from the germline J gene. V and J are TRBV19 and TRBJ2-1; 9 nucleotides match TRBD2. This CDR3 is 14 amino acids long. From germline, CDR1 is LNHDA and CDR2 SQIVND (reference sequence). The V gene end was trimmed by 5 bases and the J gene end by 4 bases; junction bases not matched to a gene: 3. CDR3 sequence: CASSWREGYNEQFF. The CDR3 bases that were read are TGTGCCAGTAGTTGGCGGGAGGGATACAATGAG.

This clone was detected ten times or more. The read gets to within 3 residues of the CDR3 end, and the germline J gene fills in the rest. The chain couples TRBV19 to TRBJ1-5; 9 bases match TRBD1. Trimming took 6 bases from V and 7 from J; bases not matched to a gene: 10. Per the germline V gene, CDR1 is LNHDA and CDR2 is SQIVND (reference sequence). There are 15 residues in the CDR3. Here the CDR3 reads CASSPTGGMEQPQHF. CDR3 bases read: TGTGCCAGTAGCCCGACAGGGGGTATGGAACAGCCC.

This clone was detected ten times or more. The read gets to within 3 residues of the CDR3 end, and the germline J gene fills in the rest. V usage is TRBV7-9 and J usage is TRBJ1-1; no clear D gene. CDR1 is SEHNR and CDR2 is FQNEAQ in the germline V gene (reference sequence). CDR3 length equals 13 residues. The sequenced CDR3 bases are TGTGCCAGCAGCTTGGTGGGCGGGGAAGAA. This sequence encodes CASSLVGGEE. The full CDR3 protein is CASSLVGGEEAFF.

This clone was seen at least ten times. The read is 3 residues too short to cover the CDR3 end, so that end is filled in from the germline J gene. The chain is built from TRBV20-1 and TRBJ1-4; 8 nucleotides match TRBD1. CDR3 length: 13 amino acids. J lost 8 bases, V lost 6 bases, and 8 bases had no gene match. Germline loops: CDR1 DFQATT, CDR2 SNEGSKA (reference sequence). The sequenced CDR3 bases are TGCAGTGCGTGGACAGGGATAGGGGAAAAA. It codes for CSAWTGIGEK. In full, the CDR3 reads CSAWTGIGEKLFF.

Many counts were recorded for this clone. The read comes to an end 3 residues before the CDR3 does, leaving the germline J gene to fill in the end. The chain uses TRBV7-2 and TRBJ2-7; 7 bases are a match to TRBD1. Germline assignment: CDR1 SGHTA and CDR2 FQGNSA. The CDR3 sequence is 15 residues long. J was trimmed by 0 bases and V by 3 bases; bases with no gene match: 5. The CDR3 loop reads CASSLGQLSSYEQYF. Incomplete CDR3 DNA: TGTGCCAGCAGCTTGGGACAGTTGAGCTCCTACGAG.

This clone was counted at least ten times. The CDR3 is cut off 3 residues early in the read; its end comes from the germline J gene. This chain joins TRBV7-2 and TRBJ2-7, with D possibly TRBD2 on 5 matching bases. The CDR3 has 14 residues. Germline-derived CDR1 and CDR2 are SGHTA and FQGNSA. The V gene lost 1 base and the J gene lost 3 bases, with 10 bases spanning the gap. The CDR3 sequence: CASSLDEGRYEQYF. The sequenced part of the CDR3 DNA is TGTGCCAGCAGCTTAGACGAGGGCCGCTACGAG.

At least ten counts were recorded for this clone. The read terminates 3 residues before the CDR3 end, so the remaining end is supplied by the germline J gene. This chain joins TRBV20-1 and TRBJ2-5; 8 bases are shared with TRBD2. Per germline, CDR1 DFQATT and CDR2 SNEGSKA (reference sequence). The CDR3 totals 12 residues. CDR3 sequence: CSATGTSLTQYF. Partial CDR3 DNA: TGCAGTGCAACCGGGACTAGTTTAACC.

This clone was picked up many times. The CDR3 end is not reached by the read, which stops 3 residues before it; the germline J gene fills it in. The rearrangement links TRBV20-1 to TRBJ2-2; TRBD1 agrees at 9 bases. This CDR3 comprises 16 residues. Germline V gene sequence: CDR1 DFQATT, CDR2 SNEGSKA (reference sequence). The V and J ends lost 6 bases and 6 bases, in that order; junction bases with no gene match: 14. Partial CDR3 DNA: TGCAGTGCCCGCCCCCGGGGACAGGGAATGGCCGGGGAG. As protein: CSARPRGQGMAGE. The whole CDR3 reads CSARPRGQGMAGELFF.

This clone came up many times. CDR3 DNA, as far as it was read: TGTGCCAGTAGCCCCAAGGCCGGGACAGGGAGCACAGATACG. Protein sequence: CASSPKAGTGSTDT. In full, the CDR3 reads CASSPKAGTGSTDTQYF. This chain connects TRBV19 to TRBJ2-3; TRBD1 matches at 9 bases. The read ends 3 residues early relative to the CDR3; the germline J gene fills the gap. Per germline, CDR1 LNHDA and CDR2 SQIVND (reference sequence). The CDR3 runs 17 residues. V trimming: 6 bases; J trimming: 0 bases; junction bases outside the gene matches: 10.

This clone was recorded many times. The CDR3 end lies 3 residues beyond the end of the read and is filled in from the germline J gene. The genes are TRBV6-2 or TRBV6-3 and TRBJ2-7; D call uncertain. This CDR3 has 17 residues. Germline loops: CDR1 MNHEY, CDR2 SVGEGT. The V and J ends lost 6 bases and 3 bases respectively, with 24 bases between them. The part of the CDR3 DNA that was read is TGTGCCAGCAGCCCTACCCGATATGGCGGAGTCGACTACGAG. The encoded protein is CASSPTRYGGVDYE. The CDR3 in full is CASSPTRYGGVDYEQYF.

This clone has a count of ten or more. Read coverage stops 3 residues before the CDR3 terminus; the germline J gene supplies the remainder. The J gene is TRBJ1-5, the V gene TRBV19, with D tentatively TRBD1 (6 bases). The CDR3 has 15 amino acids. V was cut by 4 bases and J by 4 bases, with 14 bases left in between. The germline V gene has CDR1 LNHDA and CDR2 SQIVND (reference sequence). The CDR3 sequence: CASSTTGGRNQPQHF. CDR3 DNA (partial): TGTGCCAGTAGTACGACAGGAGGCCGAAATCAGCCC.

This clone has a handful of counts. The DNA ends 3 residues before the CDR3 does, and the rest of the CDR3 is filled in from the germline J gene. The V and J genes are TRBV18 and TRBJ2-7; 7 bases map to TRBD1. Trimming removed 8 bases from V and 2 bases from J; junction bases left unmatched: 12. The CDR3 extends over 15 amino acids. Germline loops: CDR1 KGHSH, CDR2 LQKENI. The sequenced CDR3 bases are TGTGCCAGCCCATCGACAGGGAATCCACCCTACGAG. This translates into CASPSTGNPPYE. The entire CDR3 protein reads CASPSTGNPPYEQYF.

This clone was recorded many times. The CDR3 extends 3 residues past the end of the read, so its final part is completed from the germline J gene. The chain is built from TRBV7-2 and TRBJ2-3, with 7 bases matching TRBD1. V was pared by 5 bases and J by 4 bases, with 6 bases of the junction left unmatched. This CDR3 is built from 14 residues. Germline V lookup: CDR1 SGHTA, CDR2 FQGNSA. CDR3: CASSIRQGADTQYF. The CDR3 DNA, read in part, is TGTGCCAGCAGCATCCGACAGGGAGCAGATACG.

Ten or more counts support this clone. The read ends 3 residues early relative to the CDR3; the germline J gene fills the gap. V usage is TRBV9 and J usage is TRBJ2-7; D is unclear. Germline V gene data show CDR1 as SGDLS and CDR2 as YYNGEE. Trimming left V 0 bases short and J 4 bases short, with 11 bases between. This CDR3 has 14 residues. CDR3 sequence reads: CASSVVAEDYEQYF. The covered CDR3 bases are TGTGCCAGCAGCGTAGTAGCAGAAGATTACGAG.

This clone was seen at least ten times. The read terminates 3 residues ahead of where the CDR3 ends, so the germline J gene completes it. This rearrangement joins TRBV7-7 to TRBJ2-5, with TRBD1 identical over 9 bases. J lost 5 bases, V lost 1 base, and 8 bases had no gene match. This CDR3 is 16 amino acids long. Germline V gives CDR1 SSHAT, CDR2 FNYEAQ (reference sequence). The CDR3 loop is CASSLGIGQGMETQYF. The sequenced part of the CDR3 DNA is TGTGCCAGCAGCTTAGGTATCGGACAGGGGATGGAGACC.

Ten or more counts support this clone. The read terminates 3 residues ahead of where the CDR3 ends, so the germline J gene completes it. The V gene is TRBV7-3, the J gene TRBJ2-4, with D perhaps matching TRBD2 (6 bases). Germline assignment: CDR1 SGHTA and CDR2 FQGTGA. V lost 1 base and J 6 bases, leaving 13 bases between the germline ends. The CDR3 is made up of 15 amino acids. CDR3 region: CASSLRSGVGNIQYF. Incomplete CDR3 DNA: TGTGCCAGCAGCTTAAGGTCGGGGGTAGGAAACATT.

This clone was found many times. From the germline J gene comes the end of the CDR3, since the read stops 3 residues before it. The V gene is TRBV20-1, the J gene TRBJ2-5, with TRBD1 identical over 7 bases. The V gene's germline CDR1 is DFQATT and CDR2 SNEGSKA (reference sequence). V shed 6 bases, J shed 3 bases, and the junction held 7 bases outside the gene matches. This CDR3 comprises 13 residues. The covered CDR3 bases are TGCAGTGCCCTGGAACAGGGGAAAGAGACC. Translated, it gives CSALEQGKET. The complete CDR3 protein is CSALEQGKETQYF.

This clone was seen repeatedly, ten times or more. The read is 3 residues too short to cover the CDR3 end, so that end is filled in from the germline J gene. The chain employs TRBV20-1 and TRBJ1-2, with D unresolved. V shed 1 base and J shed 4 bases, with 10 bases lying between them. Germline CDR1 DFQATT, CDR2 SNEGSKA (reference sequence). The CDR3 length is 13 residues. The CDR3: CSARVEQTYGYTF. Incomplete CDR3 DNA: TGCAGTGCTAGAGTAGAACAGACCTATGGC.

This clone turned up a few times. CDR3 DNA, as far as it was read: TGTGCCAGCAGTGAACTTCGGTGGGGGGGGGACGGCGAG. It translates to CASSELRWGGDGE. The whole CDR3 is CASSELRWGGDGEQYF. This sequence joins TRBV2 and TRBJ2-7; 7 nucleotides agree with TRBD2. Read data end 3 residues before the CDR3 end; the end is taken from the germline J gene. The germline gives CDR1 SNHLY, CDR2 FYNNEI. J was trimmed by 6 bases and V by 2 bases; bases with no gene match: 13. The CDR3 contains 16 residues. Full variable domain (outside the CDR3, taken from reference TRBV2 and TRBJ2-7): EPEVTQTPSHQVTQMGQEVILRCVPISNHLYFYWYRQILGQKVEFLVSFYNNEISEKSEIFDDQFSVERPDGSNFTLKIRSTKLEDSAMYFCASSELRWGGDGEQYFGPGTRLTVT.

In the case of this clone: The read terminates 3 residues before the CDR3 end, so the remaining end is supplied by the germline J gene. The chain employs TRBV7-9 and TRBJ1-2; possibly TRBD1 for D (6 bases). CDR3 length equals 14 residues. Trimming left V 6 bases short and J 6 bases short, with 17 bases between. The germline CDR1 and CDR2 sequences are SEHNR and FQNEAQ (reference sequence). CDR3: CASRGSVGGHGYTF. The part of the CDR3 DNA that was read is TGTGCCAGCAGGGGTAGTGTTGGGGGCCATGGC.

This clone has ten or more counts. The DNA ends 3 residues before the CDR3 does, and the rest of the CDR3 is filled in from the germline J gene. The V call is TRBV20-1, the J call TRBJ1-1; 8 bases map to TRBD1. CDR1 and CDR2 from the germline V gene are DFQATT and SNEGSKA (reference sequence). V lost 6 bases and J lost 5; bases outside the gene matches: 8. CDR3 size: 13 residues. This CDR3 is CSANNRGWTEAFF. CDR3 bases read: TGCAGTGCGAATAACAGGGGGTGGACTGAA.

The table lists this clone with many counts. The sequenced fragment ends 3 residues before the CDR3 boundary, so the rest is inferred from the germline J gene. The chain couples TRBV20-1 to TRBJ1-2; 8 bases align to TRBD1. Germline CDR1 reads DFQATT; CDR2 reads SNEGSKA (reference sequence). The trim removed 0 bases at V and 7 bases at J, leaving 10 bases unmatched. This CDR3 has 15 residues. Partial CDR3 DNA: TGCAGTGCTAGAGATGCGTCAGGGGGCGCGGTTGGC. It is translated as CSARDASGGAVG. The CDR3 in its entirety is CSARDASGGAVGYTF.

Many counts were recorded for this clone. Coverage ceases 3 residues before the CDR3 finishes, and the germline J gene fills in the end. This chain joins TRBV28 and TRBJ2-5, with 10 bases aligning to TRBD2. Germline V gene lookup returns CDR1 MDHEN and CDR2 SYDVKM. J lost 5 bases, V lost 3 bases, and 6 bases had no gene match. CDR3 length equals 15 residues. The CDR3: CASSFVLAGRETQYF. The sequenced part of the CDR3 DNA is TGTGCCAGCAGTTTCGTACTAGCGGGACGCGAGACC.

This clone was seen at least ten times. The read halts 3 residues ahead of the CDR3 end, with the missing end drawn from the germline J gene. The chain links TRBV10-3 to TRBJ1-1, with TRBD1 matching 8 bases. V shed 8 bases and J 0 bases; nucleotides not matched to a gene: 8. Germline V lookup: CDR1 ENHRY, CDR2 SYGVKD. This CDR3 has 15 amino acids. The CDR3: CAIAPDRALNTEAFF. CDR3 DNA (partial): TGTGCCATCGCCCCGGACAGGGCTTTGAACACTGAA.

As regards this clone: Read data end 3 residues before the CDR3 end; the end is taken from the germline J gene. V usage is TRBV11-2 and J usage is TRBJ2-7, with 11 bases fitting TRBD2. The CDR3 runs to 15 residues. V trimming: 2 bases; J trimming: 2 bases; junction bases outside the gene matches: 2. Germline lookup yields CDR1 SGHAT and CDR2 FQNNGV. The part of the CDR3 DNA that was read is TGTGCCAGCAGCTTATTAGCGGGAGGGCCCTACGAG. This translates into CASSLLAGGPYE. The CDR3 as a whole reads CASSLLAGGPYEQYF.